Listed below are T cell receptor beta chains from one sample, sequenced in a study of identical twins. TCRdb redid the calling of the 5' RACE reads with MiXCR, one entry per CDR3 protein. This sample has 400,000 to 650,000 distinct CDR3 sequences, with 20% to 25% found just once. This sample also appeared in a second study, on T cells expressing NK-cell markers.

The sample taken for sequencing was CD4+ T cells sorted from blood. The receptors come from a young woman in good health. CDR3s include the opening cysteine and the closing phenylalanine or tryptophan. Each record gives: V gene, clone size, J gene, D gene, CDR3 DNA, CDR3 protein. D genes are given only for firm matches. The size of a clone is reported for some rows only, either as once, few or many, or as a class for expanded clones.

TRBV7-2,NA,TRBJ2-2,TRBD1,TGTGCCAGCAGCCCCCGGACAGGGGGCGGCGGGGAGCTGTTTTTT,CASSPRTGGGGELFF
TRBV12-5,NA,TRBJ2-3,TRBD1,TGTGCTAGTGGCACGGGACAGATGAAGAACACAGATACGCAGTATTTT,CASGTGQMKNTDTQYF
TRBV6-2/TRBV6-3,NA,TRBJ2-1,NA,TGTGCCAGCAGTTCCTCTGTCAATGAGCAGTTCTTC,CASSSSVNEQFF
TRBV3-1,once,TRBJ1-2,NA,TGTGCCAGCAGCCGAGGGGACGGGGGCTACACCTTC,CASSRGDGGYTF
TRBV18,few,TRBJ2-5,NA,TGTGCCAGCTCACCGCCGGCGGGGAAGCAAGAGACCCAGTACTTC,CASSPPAGKQETQYF
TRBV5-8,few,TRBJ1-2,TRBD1,TGTGCCAGCAGCAACCGGGGGACAGGGGATGGCTACACCTTC,CASSNRGTGDGYTF
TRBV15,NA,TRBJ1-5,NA,TGTGCCACCAGCAGTGCCTCCGACGGGCCCCAGCATTTT,CATSSASDGPQHF
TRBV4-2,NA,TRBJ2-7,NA,TGTGCCAGCCGGGGTGGAGGCAGCCGCTTAGGGGAGCAGTACTTC,CASRGGGSRLGEQYF
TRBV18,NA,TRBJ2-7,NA,TGTGCCAGCACCCCCCAGGAGAGCGAGCAGTACTTC,CASTPQESEQYF
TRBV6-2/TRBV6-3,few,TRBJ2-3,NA,TGTGCCAGCAGTTACGTGTGGGGGGCTTCCCCAGATACGCAGTATTTT,CASSYVWGASPDTQYF
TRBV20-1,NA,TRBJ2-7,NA,TGCAGTGCTAGGGGGCGGTACTACGAGCAGTACTTC,CSARGRYYEQYF